A single T cell receptor (beta chain) is shown here with its context. In the PCR, 60 Vbeta and 13 Jbeta primers were used. Sequencing was performed with immunoSEQ multiplex PCR; in TCRdb, only in-frame clones are kept and a portion is missing. Of over 200,000 clones in the sample, roughly 82% were seen once. These data originate in a study of cytomegalovirus exposure and HLA in healthy donors. CDR3 length: 17 residues. Germline V gives CDR1 SGHDT, CDR2 YYEEEE. Trimming removed 2 bases from V and 2 bases from J; junction bases left unmatched: 8. The sample comprised PBMCs. This receptor was identified in a man aged 35 to 55 in good health and CMV-seropositive. The chain combines TRBV5-6 with TRBJ2-4; 9 bases line up with TRBD1. The CDR3 nucleotides read TGTGCCAGCAGCTTCTTTGACAGGGGGAAAACCAAAAACATTCAGTACTTC. Encoded protein: CASSFFDRGKTKNIQYF.